The rows below give T cell receptor beta chains drawn from one sample of a study of regulatory T cells in long-lasting Graves disease. TCRdb re-called the multiplex PCR reads with MiXCR, one entry per CDR3 protein. The sample contains around 400,000 distinct CDR3 sequences, 21% of which appear only once. Sample: peripheral blood mononuclear cells (PBMCs), taken when the disease was refractory, from a patient treated with antithyroid drugs. The receptors were gathered from a female donor with Graves disease. Each CDR3 is given with its conserved first and last residue. A D gene is named only where the DNA matches it firmly. Rows may omit the clone size; those that give it use once, few, many or a size class.

J | D | V | size | CDR3 | DNA
TRBJ2-2 | TRBD2 | TRBV11-2 | many | CASSPSGVTGELFF | TGTGCCAGCAGTCCTAGCGGGGTCACCGGGGAGCTGTTTTTT
TRBJ2-7 | . | TRBV6-1 | many | CASSPEGAHEQYF | TGTGCCAGCAGTCCCGAAGGGGCCCACGAGCAGTACTTC
TRBJ1-5 | . | TRBV6-5 | . | CASSSIRDDQPQHF | TGTGCCAGCAGTTCGATCAGGGATGATCAGCCCCAGCATTTT
TRBJ2-7 | TRBD2 | TRBV20-1 | few | CSAIGASGNEQYF | TGCAGTGCTATTGGGGCTAGCGGCAACGAGCAGTACTTC
TRBJ2-2 | . | TRBV11-2 | few | CASSSGPNTGELFF | TGTGCCAGCAGCTCTGGGCCGAACACCGGGGAGCTGTTTTTT
TRBJ2-7 | . | TRBV13 | many | CASSLAGSRGAYEQYF | TGTGCCAGCAGCTTAGCGGGATCGAGGGGCGCCTACGAGCAGTACTTC
TRBJ2-7 | TRBD2 | TRBV27 | . | CASSFSGSIYEQYF | TGTGCCAGCAGTTTCAGCGGGAGTATCTACGAGCAGTACTTC
TRBJ1-5 | TRBD1 | TRBV28 | few | CASSSQDRGSQPQHF | TGTGCCAGCAGTTCCCAGGACAGGGGTAGTCAGCCCCAGCATTTT
TRBJ2-4 | TRBD1 | TRBV10-2 | . | CASSESRGNDIQYF | TGCGCCAGCAGTGAGTCCAGGGGGAACGACATTCAGTACTTC
TRBJ1-1 | TRBD1 | TRBV4-1 | few | CASSQADRGKFRGTEAFF | TGCGCCAGCAGCCAAGCCGACAGGGGGAAATTTCGGGGCACTGAAGCTTTCTTT
TRBJ2-7 | TRBD1 | TRBV6-1 | many | CASMTTGTGVHEQYF | TGTGCCAGCATGACCACCGGGACAGGGGTCCACGAGCAGTACTTC
TRBJ2-2 | . | TRBV3-1 | once | CASSQDSRRRLGGELFF | TGTGCCAGCAGCCAAGACTCCAGGCGCCGGTTGGGCGGGGAGCTGTTTTTT
TRBJ2-7 | TRBD2 | TRBV6-5 | many | CASSYSRPSGSYEQYF | TGTGCCAGCAGTTACAGCAGGCCTAGCGGGAGTTACGAGCAGTACTTC
TRBJ2-2 | . | TRBV12-3/TRBV12-4 | . | CASSLGLGELFF | TGTGCCAGCAGTTTAGGTCTCGGGGAGCTGTTTTTT
TRBJ2-7 | . | TRBV11-2 | . | CASSLTMKGNYEQYF | TGTGCCAGCAGCCTTACGATGAAGGGGAACTACGAGCAGTACTTC
TRBJ2-1 | . | TRBV10-2 | . | CACASGRQINEQFF | TGCGCCTGCGCGAGCGGCCGCCAAATCAATGAGCAGTTCTTC
TRBJ2-2 | . | TRBV6-1 | . | CASGEGLTGELFF | TGTGCCAGCGGCGAGGGGCTTACCGGGGAGCTGTTTTTT
TRBJ2-7 | . | TRBV28 | many | CASSFQQGWEPLYEQYF | TGTGCCAGCAGTTTCCAACAGGGTTGGGAACCCTTGTACGAGCAGTACTTC
TRBJ2-7 | . | TRBV28 | many | CASSFGGTGPYEQYF | TGTGCCAGCAGCTTCGGGGGGACAGGTCCGTACGAGCAGTACTTC
TRBJ1-2 | TRBD1 | TRBV27 | many | CASSPGRGNYGYTF | TGTGCCAGCAGCCCTGGCAGGGGGAACTATGGCTACACCTTC
TRBJ1-2 | . | TRBV28 | many | CASSLIGVPGYTF | TGTGCCAGCAGTTTAATAGGAGTCCCTGGCTACACCTTC
TRBJ1-4 | . | TRBV6-1 | few | CASSAAGGADEKLFF | TGTGCCAGCAGCGCGGCGGGGGGGGCCGATGAAAAACTGTTTTTT
TRBJ1-2 | . | TRBV19 | . | CASGMSVSGGYGYTF | TGTGCCAGTGGTATGTCTGTCTCCGGGGGCTATGGCTACACCTTC
TRBJ1-1 | . | TRBV5-1 | . | CASSSISVGLMNTEAFF | TGCGCCAGCAGCTCGATATCTGTGGGCCTGATGAACACTGAAGCTTTCTTT
TRBJ2-1 | TRBD2 | TRBV7-8 | . | CASSFSSGSDEQFF | TGTGCCAGCAGCTTCAGTAGCGGGAGTGATGAGCAGTTCTTC
TRBJ2-2 | . | TRBV5-1 | many | CASSMRLGDTGELFF | TGCGCCAGCAGCATGCGACTAGGAGACACCGGGGAGCTGTTTTTT